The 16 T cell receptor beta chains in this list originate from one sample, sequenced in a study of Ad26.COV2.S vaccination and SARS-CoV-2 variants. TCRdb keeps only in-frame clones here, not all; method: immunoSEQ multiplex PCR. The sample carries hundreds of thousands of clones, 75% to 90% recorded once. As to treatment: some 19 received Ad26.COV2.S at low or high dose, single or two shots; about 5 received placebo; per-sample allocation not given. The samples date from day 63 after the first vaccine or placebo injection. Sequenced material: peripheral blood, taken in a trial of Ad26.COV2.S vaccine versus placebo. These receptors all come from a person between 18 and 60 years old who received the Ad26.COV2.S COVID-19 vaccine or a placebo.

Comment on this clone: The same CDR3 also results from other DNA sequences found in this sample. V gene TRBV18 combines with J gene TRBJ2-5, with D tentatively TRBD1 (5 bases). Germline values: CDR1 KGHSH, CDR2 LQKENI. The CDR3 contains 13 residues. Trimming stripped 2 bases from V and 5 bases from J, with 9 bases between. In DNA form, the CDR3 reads TGTGCCAGCTCACCAGGGGCCGAGGAGACCCAGTACTTC. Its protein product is CASSPGAEETQYF.

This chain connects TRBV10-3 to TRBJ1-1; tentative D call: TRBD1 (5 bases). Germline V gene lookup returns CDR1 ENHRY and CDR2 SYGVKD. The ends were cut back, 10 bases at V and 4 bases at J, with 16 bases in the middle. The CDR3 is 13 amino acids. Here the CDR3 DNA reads TGTGCCACCGGCGTATGGGGCGGCACTGAAGCTTTCTTT. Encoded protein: CATGVWGGTEAFF.

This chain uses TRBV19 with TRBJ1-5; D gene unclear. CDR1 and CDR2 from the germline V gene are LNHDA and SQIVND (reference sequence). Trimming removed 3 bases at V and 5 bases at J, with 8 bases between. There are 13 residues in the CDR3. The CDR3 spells CASSILRDQPQHF. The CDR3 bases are TGTGCCAGTAGTATCCTGAGGGATCAGCCCCAGCATTTT.

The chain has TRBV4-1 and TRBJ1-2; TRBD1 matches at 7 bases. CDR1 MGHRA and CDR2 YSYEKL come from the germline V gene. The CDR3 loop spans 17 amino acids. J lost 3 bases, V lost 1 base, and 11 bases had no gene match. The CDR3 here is CASSQGAGPGTDYGYTF. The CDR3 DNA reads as TGCGCCAGCAGCCAAGGGGCAGGGCCAGGGACAGACTATGGCTACACCTTC.

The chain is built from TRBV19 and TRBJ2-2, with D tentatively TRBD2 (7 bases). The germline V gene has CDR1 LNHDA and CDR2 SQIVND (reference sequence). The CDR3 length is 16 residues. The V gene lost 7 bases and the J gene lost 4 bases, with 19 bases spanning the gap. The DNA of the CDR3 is TGTGCCAGTACCCCGAGGGGGGGTTTAGTCACCGGGGAGCTGTTTTTT. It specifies CASTPRGGLVTGELFF. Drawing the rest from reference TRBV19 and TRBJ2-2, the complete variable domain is DGGITQSPKYLFRKEGQNVTLSCEQNLNHDAMYWYRQDPGQGLRLIYYSQIVNDFQKGDIAEGYSVSREKKESFPLTVTSAQKNPTAFYLCASTPRGGLVTGELFFGEGSRLTVL.

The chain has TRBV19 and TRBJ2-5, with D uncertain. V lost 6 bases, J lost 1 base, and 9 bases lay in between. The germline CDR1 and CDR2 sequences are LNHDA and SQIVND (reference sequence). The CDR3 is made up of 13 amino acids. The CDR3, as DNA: TGTGCCAGTAGAGTGGACCCCCAAGAGACCCAGTACTTC. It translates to CASRVDPQETQYF.

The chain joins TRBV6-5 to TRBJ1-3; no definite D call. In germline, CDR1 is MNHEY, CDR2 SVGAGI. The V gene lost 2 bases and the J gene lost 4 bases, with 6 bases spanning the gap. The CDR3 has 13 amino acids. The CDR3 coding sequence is TGTGCCAGCAGTTACACGGAAGGAAACACCATATATTTT. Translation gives CASSYTEGNTIYF.

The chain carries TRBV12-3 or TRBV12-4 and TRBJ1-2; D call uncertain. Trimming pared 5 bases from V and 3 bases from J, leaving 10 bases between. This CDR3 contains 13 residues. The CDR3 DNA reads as TGTGCCAGCAGTCCTACTGAAGACTATGGCTACACCTTC. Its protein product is CASSPTEDYGYTF.

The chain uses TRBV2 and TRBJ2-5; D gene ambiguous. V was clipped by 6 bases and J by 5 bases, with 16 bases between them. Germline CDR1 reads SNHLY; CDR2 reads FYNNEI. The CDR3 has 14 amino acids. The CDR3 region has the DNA TGTGCCAGCAGCGTCGGACCCCGTGATGAGACCCAGTACTTC. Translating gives CASSVGPRDETQYF.

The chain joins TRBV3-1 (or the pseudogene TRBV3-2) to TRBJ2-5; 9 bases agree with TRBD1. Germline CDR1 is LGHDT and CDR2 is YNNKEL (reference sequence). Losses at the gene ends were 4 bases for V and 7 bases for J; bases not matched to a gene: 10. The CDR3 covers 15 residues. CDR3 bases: TGTGCCAGCAGCCGAATACAGGGGGCCGGCGGGACCCAGTACTTC. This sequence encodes CASSRIQGAGGTQYF.

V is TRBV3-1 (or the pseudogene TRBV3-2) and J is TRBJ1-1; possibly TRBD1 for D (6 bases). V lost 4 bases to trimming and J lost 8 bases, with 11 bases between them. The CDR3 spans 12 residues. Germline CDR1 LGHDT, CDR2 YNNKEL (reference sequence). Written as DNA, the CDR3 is TGTGCCAGCAGCCTGCAGGGGCACGAAGCTTTCTTT. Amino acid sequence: CASSLQGHEAFF.

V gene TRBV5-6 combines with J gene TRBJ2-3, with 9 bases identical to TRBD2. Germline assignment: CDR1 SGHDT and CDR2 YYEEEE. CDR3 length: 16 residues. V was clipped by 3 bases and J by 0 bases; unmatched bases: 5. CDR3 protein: CASSWSLAGSTDTQYF. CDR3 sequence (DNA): TGTGCCAGCAGCTGGTCCCTAGCGGGGAGCACAGATACGCAGTATTTT. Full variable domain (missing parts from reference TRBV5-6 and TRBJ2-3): DAGVTQSPTHLIKTRGQQVTLRCSPKSGHDTVSWYQQALGQGPQFIFQYYEEEERQRGNFPDRFSGHQFPNYSSELNVNALLLGDSALYLCASSWSLAGSTDTQYFGPGTRLTVL.

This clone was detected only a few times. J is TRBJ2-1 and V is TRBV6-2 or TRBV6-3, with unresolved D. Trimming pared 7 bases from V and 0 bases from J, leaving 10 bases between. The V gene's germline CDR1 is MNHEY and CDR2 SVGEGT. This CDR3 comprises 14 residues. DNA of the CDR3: TGTGCCAGCAACCCGGGTTTCTCCTACAATGAGCAGTTCTTC. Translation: CASNPGFSYNEQFF.

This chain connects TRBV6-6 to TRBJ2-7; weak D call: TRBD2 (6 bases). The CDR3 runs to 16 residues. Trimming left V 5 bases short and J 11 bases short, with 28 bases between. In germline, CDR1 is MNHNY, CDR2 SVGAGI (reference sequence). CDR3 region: CASSRGGGTVKALEYV. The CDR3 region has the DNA TGTGCCAGCAGTAGGGGAGGCGGGACCGTCAAGGCCCTAGAGTACGTC.

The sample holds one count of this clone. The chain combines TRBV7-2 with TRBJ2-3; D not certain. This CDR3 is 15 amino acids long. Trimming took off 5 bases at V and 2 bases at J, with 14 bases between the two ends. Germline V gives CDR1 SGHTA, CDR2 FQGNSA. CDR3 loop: CASSLSRVDTDTQYF. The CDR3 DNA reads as TGTGCCAGCAGCCTGTCAAGGGTGGACACAGATACGCAGTATTTT. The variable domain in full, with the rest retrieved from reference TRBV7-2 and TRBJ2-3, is GAGVSQSPSNKVTEKGKDVELRCDPISGHTALYWYRQSLGQGLEFLIYFQGNSAPDKSGLPSDRFSAERTGGSVSTLTIQRTQQEDSAVYLCASSLSRVDTDTQYFGPGTRLTVL.

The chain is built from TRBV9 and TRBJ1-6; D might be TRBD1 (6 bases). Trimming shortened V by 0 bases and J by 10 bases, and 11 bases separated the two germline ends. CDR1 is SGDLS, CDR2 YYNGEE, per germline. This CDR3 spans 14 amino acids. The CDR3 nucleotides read TGTGCCAGCAGCGTAGGTACAGGGTACTCACCCCTCCACTTT. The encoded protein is CASSVGTGYSPLHF.